This TCR beta chain was documented in a study of blood T cell repertoires in COVID-19. Overall study context: Spain, Italy and the United States supplied samples that represented acute and convalescent COVID-19. PBMCs, B-cell-depleted T cells, or T cells provided the cDNA or gDNA that made up the material.

V lost 4 bases to trimming and J lost 5 bases; unmatched junction nucleotides: 14. The CDR3 contains 16 residues. Germline loops: CDR1 SGHNT, CDR2 YYREEE (reference sequence). Per the original methods: Reference gene primer amplification in the assay estimated nucleated cell counts. Clones were sequenced by immunoSEQ multiplex PCR, and TCRdb holds only the in-frame ones, with some missing. V and J calls and clone size follow that table, whereas D and trimming were derived from the DNA. Among 100,000 to 150,000 clones listed, about 85% were seen once. Recruited during active infection, patients (from Seattle) were subsequently followed longitudinally.

This chain links TRBV5-4 with TRBJ1-2, with 7 bases matching TRBD1. Input material: peripheral blood. The receptor was derived from a woman of 80 years or more with COVID-19, enrolled during active disease. The CDR3, as DNA: TGTGCCAGCAGCCCGAGCCCGGGACAGACGTATTATGGCTACACCTTC. Its protein is CASSPSPGQTYYGYTF.